This T cell receptor beta chain comes out of a study of blood T cell repertoires in COVID-19 (dated by TCRdb to 2018 to 2021). For the study in its entirety: Samples from collaborators originated in the United States, Italy and Spain and spanned both the acute and convalescent phases of COVID-19. The material from the prospective study consisted of cDNA or gDNA derived from T cells, B-cell-depleted T cells, or PBMCs. Deeply sampled blood TCRbeta repertoires from subjects exposed to, actively infected with, or recovered from COVID-19 were included in the dataset. The repertoires were released in a freely available public database meant as a resource for research on the immune response to SARS-CoV-2. The samples were drawn from two sources: the first 160 participants of the ongoing ImmuneRACE study, and about 1,300 subjects contributed by 6 global collaborators. The sample metadata nearly always contained a de-identified subject ID, COVID-19 status, age in years and sex. HLA class I and class II types, where available, came from metadata supplied by the sample provider rather than from assay-based typing.

The CDR3 contains 14 residues, cysteine and phenylalanine counted. Only the CDR3 DNA is retained, 42 bases long and in frame from the first base. According to the germline V gene, CDR1 reads SGHTA and CDR2 reads FQGNSA. Germline trimming: 5 bases from V, 9 bases from J; junction bases outside gene matches: 9. Participants in the prospective study were aged roughly 18 to 100 years, lived in some 24 United States geographic areas, and enrolled through a virtual design. In the prospective study, participants were assigned to cohorts based on the clinical history participants reported in a screening survey and a study questionnaire. In the prospective study, whole blood, serum and a nasopharyngeal or oropharyngeal swab were collected from each participant by mobile phlebotomists. Participants in the prospective study had the option to provide additional blood draws and questionnaires over an approximately 2-month period. Prospective study blood samples were shipped either frozen or at room temperature before DNA extraction.

With respect to this clone: No cognate antigen has been identified for it. Base qualities were left out, and no much larger clone turns up one base away.

TCRbeta CDR3 regions were amplified from genomic DNA by means of the immunoSEQ Assay, a bias-controlled multiplex PCR. The original pipeline was this. The number of nucleated cells in each sample was estimated from the amplification of reference gene primers within the assay. To quantify the absolute abundance of each unique TCRbeta CDR3 rearrangement, sequence reads were collapsed and filtered. For each sample, productive Simpson clonality was calculated as the square root of Simpson's diversity index over productive rearrangements. Sourced from immuneACCESS, this table was stored by TCRdb with only in-frame sequences that have V and J called. A share of the clones is absent; for the studies checked, an unresolved V gene accounts for under half, and the remainder has no known explanation. V and J calls and clone size are given by that table; D and trimming were obtained from the DNA. Counted in this sample were about 400,000 clones; 70% to 90% of them appeared once. Together, the top ten hold approximately 2% of the sample.

Broad study findings and their caveats: The amount of clinical and demographic metadata varied by source and participant and was provided uncurated.

This sequence originates from a woman aged 40 to 50 with acute COVID-19. The rearrangement combines TRBV7-2 with TRBJ1-2; TRBD1 aligns with 10 central bases. Sequenced material: PBMCs or T cells enriched from blood (not recorded which). The nucleotide sequence is given as TGTGCCAGCAGCCTCCTGCCGGGACAGGGGAGCTACACCTTC. The translation is CASSLLPGQGSYTF.